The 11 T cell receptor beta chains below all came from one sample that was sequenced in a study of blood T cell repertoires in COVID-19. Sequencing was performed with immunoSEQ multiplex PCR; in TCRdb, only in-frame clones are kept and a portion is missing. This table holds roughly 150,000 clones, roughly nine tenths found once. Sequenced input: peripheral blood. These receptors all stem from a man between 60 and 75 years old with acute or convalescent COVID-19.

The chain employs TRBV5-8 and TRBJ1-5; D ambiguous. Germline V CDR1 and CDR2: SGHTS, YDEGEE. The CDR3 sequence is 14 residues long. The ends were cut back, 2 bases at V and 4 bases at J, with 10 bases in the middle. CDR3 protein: CASSLFSPNQPQHF. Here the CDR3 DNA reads TGTGCCAGCAGCTTATTTTCCCCTAATCAGCCCCAGCATTTT.

The CDR3 DNA reads TGTGCCAGCAGCCCTAGAGGACAGGTTAATTCACCCCTCCACTTT. Protein product: CASSPRGQVNSPLHF. This rearrangement joins TRBV2 to TRBJ1-6; 7 bases fit TRBD1. V dropped 6 bases and J dropped 6; count of bases not matched to a gene: 8. This CDR3 has 15 residues. Germline V lookup: CDR1 SNHLY, CDR2 FYNNEI.

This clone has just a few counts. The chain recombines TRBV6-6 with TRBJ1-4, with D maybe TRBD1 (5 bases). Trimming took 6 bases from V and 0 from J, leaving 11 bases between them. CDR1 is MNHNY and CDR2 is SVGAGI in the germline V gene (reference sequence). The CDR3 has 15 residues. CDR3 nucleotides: TGTGCCAGCAGAAAAGACAGCGCAACTAATGAAAAACTGTTTTTT. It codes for CASRKDSATNEKLFF.

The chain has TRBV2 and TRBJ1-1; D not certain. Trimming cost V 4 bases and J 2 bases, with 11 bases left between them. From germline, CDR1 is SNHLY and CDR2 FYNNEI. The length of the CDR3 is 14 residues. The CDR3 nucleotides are TGTGCCAGCAGTGTGGGAGGGCGAAACACTGAAGCTTTCTTT. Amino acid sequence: CASSVGGRNTEAFF.

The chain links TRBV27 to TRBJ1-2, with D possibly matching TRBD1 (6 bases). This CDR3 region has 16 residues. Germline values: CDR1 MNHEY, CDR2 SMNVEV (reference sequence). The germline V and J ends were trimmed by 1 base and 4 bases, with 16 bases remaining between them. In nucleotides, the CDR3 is TGTGCCAGCAGTTTATTAGGGCAGGGGCCCTCCTATGGCTACACCTTC. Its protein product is CASSLLGQGPSYGYTF.

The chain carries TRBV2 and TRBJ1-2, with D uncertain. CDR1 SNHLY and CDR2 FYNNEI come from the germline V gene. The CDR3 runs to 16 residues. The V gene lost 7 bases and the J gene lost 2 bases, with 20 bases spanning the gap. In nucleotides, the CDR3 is TGTGCCAGCACTCAGCGGGCACGGCTGACCAACTATGGCTACACCTTC. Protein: CASTQRARLTNYGYTF.

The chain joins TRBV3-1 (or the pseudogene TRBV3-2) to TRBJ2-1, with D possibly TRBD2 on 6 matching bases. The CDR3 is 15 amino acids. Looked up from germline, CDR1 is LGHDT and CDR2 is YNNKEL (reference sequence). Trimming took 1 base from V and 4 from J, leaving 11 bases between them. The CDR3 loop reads CASSQGGVGYNEQFF. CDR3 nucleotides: TGTGCCAGCAGCCAAGGGGGGGTGGGATACAATGAGCAGTTCTTC.

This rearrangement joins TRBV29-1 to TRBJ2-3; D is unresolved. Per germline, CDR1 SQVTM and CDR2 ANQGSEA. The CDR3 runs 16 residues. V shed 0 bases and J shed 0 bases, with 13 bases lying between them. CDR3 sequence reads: CSVEERDFPSTDTQYF. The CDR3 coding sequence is TGCAGCGTTGAAGAAAGAGATTTTCCTAGCACAGATACGCAGTATTTT.

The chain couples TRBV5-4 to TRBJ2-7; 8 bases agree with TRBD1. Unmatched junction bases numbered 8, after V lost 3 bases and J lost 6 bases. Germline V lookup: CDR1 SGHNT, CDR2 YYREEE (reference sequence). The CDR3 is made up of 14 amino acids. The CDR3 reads CASSSGQGGSEQYF. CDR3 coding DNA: TGTGCCAGCAGCTCCGGACAGGGTGGGAGCGAGCAGTACTTC.

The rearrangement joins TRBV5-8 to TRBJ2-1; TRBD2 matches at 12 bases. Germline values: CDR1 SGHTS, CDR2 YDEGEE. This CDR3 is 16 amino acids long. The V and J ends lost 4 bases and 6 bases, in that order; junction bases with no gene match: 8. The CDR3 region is CASSRTLAGGLNEQFF. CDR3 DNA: TGTGCCAGCAGCCGAACTCTAGCGGGGGGGCTCAATGAGCAGTTCTTC.

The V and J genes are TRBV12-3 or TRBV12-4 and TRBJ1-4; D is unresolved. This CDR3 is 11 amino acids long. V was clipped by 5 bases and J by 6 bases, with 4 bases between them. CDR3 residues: CASSQYEKLFF. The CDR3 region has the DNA TGTGCCAGCAGTCAATATGAAAAACTGTTTTTT.